This passage covers 23 T cell receptor beta chains from one sample sequenced in a study of T cells expressing NK-cell markers. From the 5' RACE reads, TCRdb lists one entry per CDR3 protein and no DNA. The data show about 380,000 distinct CDR3 sequences, and the top ten clones hold roughly 5.2%. The sequenced material came from blood T cells: a sorted CD56 or NKG2C T cell subset, CD4+ or CD8+ T cells, or bulk PBMC T cells (not recorded which). The receptors derive from a man aged 18 to 69 in good health.

The V call is TRBV12-3 or TRBV12-4, the J call TRBJ2-1; TCRdb's assignment of TRBD2 cannot be checked, as there is no DNA. The CDR3 length is 14 residues. This chain's CDR3 is CASRQAGGAVEQFF.

The J gene is TRBJ2-5, the V gene TRBV12-5; TCRdb's D call of TRBD1 is untestable without DNA. CDR1 and CDR2 from the germline V gene are LGHNT and FRNRAP. The CDR3 totals 14 residues. The CDR3 loop is CASGHGQPQETQYF.

V is TRBV5-4 and J is TRBJ1-6; TCRdb selects TRBD1, and the lack of DNA leaves this call unchecked. Germline CDR1 SGHNT, CDR2 YYREEE (reference sequence). This CDR3 has 15 residues. CDR3 protein: CASSDLGQGNSPLHF.

The chain employs TRBV20-1 and TRBJ2-3; the TRBD1 assignment by TCRdb is unverifiable without DNA. Germline loops: CDR1 DFQATT, CDR2 SNEGSKA (reference sequence). The CDR3 sequence is 15 residues long. CDR3 sequence: CSAGTGSLGTDTQYF.

V is TRBV27 and J is TRBJ1-2; the TCRdb call, TRBD1, lacks DNA for checking. Germline V lookup: CDR1 MNHEY, CDR2 SMNVEV (reference sequence). The CDR3 covers 14 residues. The CDR3 reads CASSGDRASYGYTF.

The V and J genes are TRBV15 and TRBJ2-3; the D call from TCRdb, TRBD1, cannot be confirmed without DNA. The CDR3 consists of 15 residues. The V gene's germline CDR1 is LNHNV and CDR2 YYDKDF (reference sequence). The CDR3 here is CATRPKGGFGDTQYF.

The chain uses TRBV6-2 or TRBV6-3 and TRBJ2-1; the TCRdb D gene call, TRBD2, has no DNA to confirm it. The CDR3 extends over 15 amino acids. The germline V gene has CDR1 MNHEY and CDR2 SVGEGT. The CDR3 reads CASTETSGGAPEQFF.

The rearrangement uses TRBV12-3 or TRBV12-4 and TRBJ1-5; TCRdb designates TRBD1, a call that cannot be tested without DNA. The CDR3 has 15 residues. CDR3 residues: CASSLTGHANQPQHF.

The chain has TRBV6-1 and TRBJ2-1; TCRdb names TRBD2, which stays unverified in the absence of DNA. CDR1 and CDR2 (germline): MNHNS, SASEGT. This CDR3 region has 15 residues. The CDR3 sequence is CASSGPSGGVVEQFF.

V usage is TRBV28 and J usage is TRBJ1-1; TCRdb proposes TRBD1, but this gene call is untestable without DNA. The CDR3 is 15 residues long. CDR1 and CDR2 from the germline V gene are MDHEN and SYDVKM. The CDR3 loop reads CASSLRVTGNTEAFF.

V gene TRBV18 combines with J gene TRBJ1-2; TCRdb lists TRBD1, though no DNA is available to test this call. Germline values: CDR1 KGHSH, CDR2 LQKENI. This CDR3 has 14 amino acids. The CDR3 spells CASSPTGFGEGYTF. The full variable domain, completed using reference TRBV18 and TRBJ1-2, is NAGVMQNPRHLVRRRGQEARLRCSPMKGHSHVYWYRQLPEEGLKFMVYLQKENIIDESGMPKERFSAEFPKEGPSILRIQQVVRGDSAAYFCASSPTGFGEGYTFGSGTRLTVV.

The V gene is TRBV12-3 or TRBV12-4, the J gene TRBJ2-1; TCRdb's D call, TRBD2, is unchecked because there is no DNA. The CDR3 has 15 residues. Here the CDR3 reads CASSDLATHYNEQFF.

This sequence joins TRBV6-2 or TRBV6-3 and TRBJ1-1; the TCRdb call, TRBD1, lacks DNA for checking. The germline CDR1 and CDR2 sequences are MNHEY and SVGEGT. There are 17 residues in the CDR3. The CDR3 here is CASSSRDTGWGNTEAFF.

The V call is TRBV5-1, the J call TRBJ2-1. This CDR3 has 13 residues. Germline CDR1 is SGHRS and CDR2 is YFSETQ. The CDR3 sequence is CASSSGNLMKQFF.

This chain joins TRBV20-1 and TRBJ2-3; TCRdb proposes TRBD2, but this gene call is untestable without DNA. From germline, CDR1 is DFQATT and CDR2 SNEGSKA (reference sequence). The CDR3 has 13 residues. This chain's CDR3 is CSALAGGADTQYF.

The chain carries TRBV12-3 or TRBV12-4 and TRBJ1-3. This CDR3 spans 14 amino acids. The CDR3 region is CASSSSYSGNTIYF.

The J gene is TRBJ2-2, the V gene TRBV7-9; the TRBD1 assignment by TCRdb is unverifiable without DNA. The CDR3 consists of 16 residues. Germline V gene sequence: CDR1 SEHNR, CDR2 FQNEAQ (reference sequence). This CDR3 is CASSPRPSPDRGELFF.

This rearrangement joins TRBV12-3 or TRBV12-4 to TRBJ2-3; with no DNA, the TCRdb D assignment of TRBD2 cannot be verified. The CDR3 is made up of 14 amino acids. CDR3: CASRSSGGESTQYF.

This chain connects TRBV11-2 to TRBJ2-7; TCRdb lists TRBD1, though no DNA is available to test this call. From germline, CDR1 is SGHAT and CDR2 FQNNGV. This CDR3 region has 15 residues. The CDR3 sequence: CASSFPGSNGYEQYF.

J is TRBJ1-5 and V is TRBV9. Germline V gene data show CDR1 as SGDLS and CDR2 as YYNGEE. CDR3 length equals 15 residues. This chain's CDR3 is CASSQSAGGGQPQHF.

The gene calls are TRBV6-1 and TRBJ2-3; TCRdb designates TRBD1, a call that cannot be tested without DNA. CDR1 is MNHNS and CDR2 is SASEGT in the germline V gene. The CDR3 length is 19 residues. The CDR3 sequence is CASSRLGTGRAGATDTQYF.

This chain connects TRBV6-5 to TRBJ1-2. The CDR3 length is 16 residues. CDR1 is MNHEY and CDR2 is SVGAGI in the germline V gene. The CDR3 protein is CASSYSRNVPQDGYTF.

The gene calls are TRBV20-1 and TRBJ1-1; TCRdb gives TRBD1 as the D gene, but with no DNA this cannot be confirmed. Looked up from germline, CDR1 is DFQATT and CDR2 is SNEGSKA (reference sequence). The CDR3 sequence is 16 residues long. The CDR3 spells CSARDPAQGWNTEAFF.